The present T cell receptor (beta chain) was sequenced within a study of Ad26.COV2.S vaccination and SARS-CoV-2 variants. Study summary: Ad26.COV2.S, an intramuscular injection, was given once or twice 56 days apart.

The treatment is: around 19 received Ad26.COV2.S at low or high dose, single or two shots; several received placebo; per-sample allocation not given. Day 63 following the first vaccine or placebo injection was when the samples were taken. Immunization relied on an Ad26 vector, which expressed Wuhan-strain SARS-CoV-2 spike. Study-level results: Researchers reported similar non-spike TCR breadth in vaccine and placebo recipients. Post-vaccination breadth of spike-specific CD8+ and CD4+ T cell responses was reportedly substantial.

This table comes from immunoSEQ multiplex PCR, and its TCRdb copy is limited to in-frame clones, with some not included. The table has a few hundred thousand clones, roughly 89% seen once; the top ten hold less than 3.5%. Germline-derived CDR1 and CDR2 are LGHNA and YNFKEQ. V lost 7 bases and J lost 5; bases outside the gene matches: 7. CDR3 length: 14 residues. In its sample, this clone was seen a few times. Antigen specificity is unknown. This TCR was sampled from a person between 18 and 65 years old who received the Ad26.COV2.S COVID-19 vaccine or a placebo. This chain joins TRBV4-2 and TRBJ2-1; 8 nucleotides line up with TRBD1. The sample here was peripheral blood, taken in a trial of Ad26.COV2.S vaccine versus placebo. The CDR3 nucleotides are TGTGCCAGCACCCGGACAGGGATCCACAATGAGCAGTTCTTC. This sequence encodes CASTRTGIHNEQFF.